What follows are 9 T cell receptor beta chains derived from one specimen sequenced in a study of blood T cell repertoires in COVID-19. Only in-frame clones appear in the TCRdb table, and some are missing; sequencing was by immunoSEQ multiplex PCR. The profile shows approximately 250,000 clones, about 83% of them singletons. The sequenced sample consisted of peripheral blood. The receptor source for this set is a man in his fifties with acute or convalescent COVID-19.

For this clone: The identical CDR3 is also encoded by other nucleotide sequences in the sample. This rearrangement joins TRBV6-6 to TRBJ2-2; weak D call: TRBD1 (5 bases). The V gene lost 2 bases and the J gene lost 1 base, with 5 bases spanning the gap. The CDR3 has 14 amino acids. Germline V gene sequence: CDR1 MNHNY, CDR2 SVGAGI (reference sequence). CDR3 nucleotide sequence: TGTGCCAGCAGTTACAGGGGGAACACCGGGGAGCTGTTTTTT. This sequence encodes CASSYRGNTGELFF.

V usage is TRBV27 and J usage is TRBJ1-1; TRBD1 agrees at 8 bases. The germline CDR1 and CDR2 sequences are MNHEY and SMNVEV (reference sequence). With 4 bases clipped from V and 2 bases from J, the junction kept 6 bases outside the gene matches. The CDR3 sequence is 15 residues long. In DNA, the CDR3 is TGTGCCAGCAGTTCGAGGACAGGGCTAAACACTGAAGCTTTCTTT. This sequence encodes CASSSRTGLNTEAFF.

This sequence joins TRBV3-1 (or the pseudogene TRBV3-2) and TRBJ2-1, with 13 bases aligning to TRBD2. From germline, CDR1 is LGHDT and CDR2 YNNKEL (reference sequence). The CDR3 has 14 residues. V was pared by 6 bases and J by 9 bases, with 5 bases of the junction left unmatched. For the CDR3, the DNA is TGTGCCAGCAGTCCGGGACTAGCGGGGACTGAGCAGTTCTTC. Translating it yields CASSPGLAGTEQFF.

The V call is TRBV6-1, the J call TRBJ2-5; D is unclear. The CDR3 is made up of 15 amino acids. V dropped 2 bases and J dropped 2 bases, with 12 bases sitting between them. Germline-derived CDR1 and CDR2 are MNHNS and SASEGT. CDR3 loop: CASSEPRGQQETQYF. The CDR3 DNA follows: TGTGCCAGCAGTGAACCCCGTGGGCAGCAAGAGACCCAGTACTTC.

The CDR3 spells CASSGRQGQNTGELFF. The CDR3 DNA reads as TGTGCCAGCAGCGGCCGACAGGGTCAAAACACCGGGGAGCTGTTTTTT. The chain is built from TRBV9 and TRBJ2-2; 7 positions agree with TRBD1. From germline, CDR1 is SGDLS and CDR2 YYNGEE. Trimming at V came to 3 bases and at J to 2 bases, leaving 7 bases not matched to a gene. The CDR3 is 16 amino acids.

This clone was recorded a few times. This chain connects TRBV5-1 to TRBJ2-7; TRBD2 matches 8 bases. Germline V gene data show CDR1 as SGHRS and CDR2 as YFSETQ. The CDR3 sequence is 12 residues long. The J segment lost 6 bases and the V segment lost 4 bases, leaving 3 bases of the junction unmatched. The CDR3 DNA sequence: TGCGCCAGCAGCGTAGGGACTAGCGAGCAGTACTTC. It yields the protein CASSVGTSEQYF. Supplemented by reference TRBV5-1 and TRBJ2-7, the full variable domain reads KAGVTQTPRYLIKTRGQQVTLSCSPISGHRSVSWYQQTPGQGLQFLFEYFSETQRNKGNFPGRFSGRQFSNSRSEMNVSTLELGDSALYLCASSVGTSEQYFGPGTRLTVT.

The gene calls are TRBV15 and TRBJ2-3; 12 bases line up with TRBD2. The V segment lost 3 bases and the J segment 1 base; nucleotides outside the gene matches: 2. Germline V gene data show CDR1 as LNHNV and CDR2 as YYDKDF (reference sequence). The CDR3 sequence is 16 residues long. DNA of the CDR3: TGTGCCACCAGCAGGAGGACTAGCGGGGGCACAGATACGCAGTATTTT. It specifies CATSRRTSGGTDTQYF.

The CDR3 bases are TGTGCCAGTAGTTACCTCGGACAGGTTAATCAGCCCCAGCATTTT. Its protein is CASSYLGQVNQPQHF. The rearrangement joins TRBV19 to TRBJ1-5, with 7 bases lining up with TRBD1. The J segment lost 4 bases and the V segment lost 5 bases, leaving 8 bases of the junction unmatched. Germline loops: CDR1 LNHDA, CDR2 SQIVND (reference sequence). There are 15 residues in the CDR3. Drawing the rest from reference TRBV19 and TRBJ1-5, the complete variable domain is DGGITQSPKYLFRKEGQNVTLSCEQNLNHDAMYWYRQDPGQGLRLIYYSQIVNDFQKGDIAEGYSVSREKKESFPLTVTSAQKNPTAFYLCASSYLGQVNQPQHFGDGTRLSIL.

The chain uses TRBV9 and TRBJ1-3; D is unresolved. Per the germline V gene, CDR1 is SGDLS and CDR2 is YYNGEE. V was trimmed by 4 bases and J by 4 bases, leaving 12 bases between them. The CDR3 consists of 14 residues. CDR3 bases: TGTGCCAGCAGCTCCCTTAGCTCAGGAAACACCATATATTTT. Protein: CASSSLSSGNTIYF.